Below are 10 T cell receptor beta chains sequenced from a single sample in a study of identical twins. TCRdb processed the 5' RACE reads anew with MiXCR; each CDR3 protein has one entry. The sample includes fewer than 900,000 distinct CDR3 sequences, 21% of them seen just once. This sample was shared with a second study, whose subject was T cells expressing NK-cell markers.

Sequenced: PBMCs. These receptors were obtained from a woman younger than 35 in good health.

The rearrangement joins TRBV29-1 to TRBJ2-5; 9 nucleotides line up with TRBD1. In germline, CDR1 is SQVTM, CDR2 ANQGSEA. Germline trimming cut 8 bases from V and 5 bases from J; bases unmatched to any gene: 12. This CDR3 comprises 14 residues. The CDR3, as DNA: TGCAGCTTTTCTACGGGACAGGGTGGGGAGACCCAGTACTTC. This sequence encodes CSFSTGQGGETQYF.

V gene TRBV11-2 combines with J gene TRBJ1-4; possible D gene TRBD1, 5 bases. The CDR3 loop spans 16 amino acids. Looked up from germline, CDR1 is SGHAT and CDR2 is FQNNGV. V dropped 5 bases and J dropped 8 bases, with 21 bases sitting between them. CDR3 nucleotides: TGTGCCAGCAGCACTCACACAGGAGTATCGTGGGAAAAACTGTTTTTT. This encodes CASSTHTGVSWEKLFF.

This clonotype was recorded once. This chain links TRBV19 with TRBJ2-1; D may be TRBD1 (6 bases). CDR1 and CDR2 (germline): LNHDA, SQIVND (reference sequence). This CDR3 is 13 amino acids long. V shed 5 bases and J shed 12 bases, with 17 bases lying between them. For the CDR3, the DNA is TGTGCCAGTAGTGCTCAGGGGTCAGCCGTGCAGTTCTTC. It yields the protein CASSAQGSAVQFF.

The V and J genes are TRBV18 and TRBJ1-5; D gene uncertain. The CDR3 length is 14 residues. CDR1 and CDR2 from the germline V gene are KGHSH and LQKENI. V lost 3 bases, J lost 6 bases, and 12 bases lay in between. The CDR3 coding sequence is TGTGCCAGCTCACCCCAACTGTCGGGTCAGCCCCAGCATTTT. This encodes CASSPQLSGQPQHF.

This clonotype was seen repeatedly, ten times or more. The chain is built from TRBV20-1 and TRBJ1-2; no clear D. The CDR3 length is 13 residues. The V end was cut by 0 bases, the J end by 4 bases, with 9 bases between. Germline V gives CDR1 DFQATT, CDR2 SNEGSKA (reference sequence). The CDR3 reads CSARDGQLYGYTF. The CDR3 nucleotides read TGCAGTGCTAGAGACGGGCAGCTCTATGGCTACACCTTC.

The CDR3 sequence: CASRPSGGKTDTQYF. CDR3 DNA sequence: TGTGCCAGCAGACCTAGCGGGGGGAAGACAGATACGCAGTATTTT. This rearrangement joins TRBV12-3 or TRBV12-4 to TRBJ2-3; 11 positions agree with TRBD2. The V gene end was trimmed by 6 bases and the J gene end by 3 bases; junction bases not matched to a gene: 5. The CDR3 is 15 residues long.

This clonotype was counted a few times. The chain uses TRBV12-3 or TRBV12-4 and TRBJ1-1; D unclear. The V gene lost 8 bases and the J gene lost 7 bases, with 8 bases spanning the gap. This CDR3 has 10 amino acids. The CDR3 coding sequence is TGTGCCAGCGGAACGCATGAAGCTTTCTTT. This sequence encodes CASGTHEAFF.

This clonotype showed up just a few times. This chain uses TRBV5-1 with TRBJ2-1; no firm D call. The CDR3 has 12 amino acids. The germline V gene encodes CDR1 SGHRS and CDR2 YFSETQ. The germline V and J ends were trimmed by 0 bases and 12 bases, with 10 bases remaining between them. The CDR3 loop reads CASSLETSAQFF. The CDR3 nucleotides are TGCGCCAGCAGCTTGGAAACCTCCGCGCAGTTCTTC.

This clonotype was seen only a few times. V and J are TRBV9 and TRBJ2-6; 12 bases agree with TRBD1. The V gene's germline CDR1 is SGDLS and CDR2 YYNGEE. The CDR3 extends over 18 amino acids. Trimming took 4 bases from V and 4 from J; bases not matched to a gene: 9. The CDR3 region is CASSPRGTGGAGANVLTF. In DNA, the CDR3 is TGTGCCAGCAGCCCTCGGGGGACAGGGGGCGCGGGGGCCAACGTCCTGACTTTC. Full variable domain (remainder filled in from reference TRBV9 and TRBJ2-6): DSGVTQTPKHLITATGQRVTLRCSPRSGDLSVYWYQQSLDQGLQFLIQYYNGEERAKGNILERFSAQQFPDLHSELNLSSLELGDSALYFCASSPRGTGGAGANVLTFGAGSRLTVL.

CDR3 bases: TGTGCCAGCAGCCAAGTGGAAGGTGAAAAACTGTTTTTT. Its protein is CASSQVEGEKLFF. The chain employs TRBV3-1 and TRBJ1-4, with D uncertain. Trimming removed 1 base from V and 7 bases from J, with 7 bases in between. The CDR3 consists of 13 residues. The germline gives CDR1 LGHDT, CDR2 YNNKEL (reference sequence).